This TCR beta chain appears in the sequencing data of a study of shared clonotypes between healthy human individuals. The study's findings and limits: The four-donor shared clonotypes exceeded non-shared clonotypes in generation probability, with non-shared ones scoring lower.

The CDR3 is 16 residues long. Germline CDR1 SGHDN, CDR2 FVKESK. V lost 2 bases and J 0 bases, leaving 11 bases between the germline ends. Turning to this clone: Its antigen is as yet unknown.

The donor population consisted of healthy HIV-negative adults with no recent acute infections or vaccinations. For every subset, genomic DNA was evenly distributed across several immunoSEQ plates. Repertoires were generated with immunoSEQ multiplex PCR, while TCRdb's copy carries only in-frame clones and drops some. The profile shows around 2.5 million clones, 93% of them singletons. V usage is TRBV14 and J usage is TRBJ2-1, with D possibly being TRBD1 or TRBD2 (6 bases each). The sequencing input was naive CD4+ T cells from PBMCs. Subset in this sample: CD45RA+ positively selected. The sequence was collected from a man in his late teens or twenties in good health. Some clones in this sample may be carry-over from other donors' samples. The CDR3 spells CASSQSGGGSYNEQFF. CDR3 sequence (DNA): TGTGCCAGCAGCCAATCCGGAGGGGGCTCCTACAATGAGCAGTTCTTC.